Listed below are T cell receptor beta chains from one sample, sequenced in a study of cytotoxic CD8 clonotypes in ibrutinib-treated CLL. TCRdb keeps only in-frame clones here, not all; method: immunoSEQ multiplex PCR. The table shows 300,000 to 350,000 clones, with about 77% occurring only once. The starting material was PBMCs, obtained before ibrutinib treatment. All receptors derive from a human donor with chronic lymphocytic leukemia. CDR3s include the opening cysteine and the closing phenylalanine or tryptophan. Each record gives: V gene, J gene, D gene, clone size, CDR3 DNA, CDR3 protein. A D gene is named only where the DNA matches it firmly. Clone size is given for some rows only: seen once, a few or many times, or a class if the clone is expanded.

TRBV29-1,TRBJ2-1,TRBD2,once,TGCAGCGTCTGGACTAGCGGGAGGGAGAGCTACAATGAGCAGTTCTTC,CSVWTSGRESYNEQFF
TRBV4-2,TRBJ2-7,.,.,TGTGCCAGCAGCCAAGTGACTAGAGGCTACGAGCAGTACTTC,CASSQVTRGYEQYF
TRBV28,TRBJ2-7,TRBD1,.,TGTGCCAGCAGCCCAGGGGACAGGGACTCCTACGAGCAGTACTTC,CASSPGDRDSYEQYF
TRBV15,TRBJ1-2,.,.,TGTGCCACCAGCAGAACGACAGGCAACTATGGCTACACCTTC,CATSRTTGNYGYTF
TRBV28,TRBJ2-7,TRBD1,.,TGTGCCAGCAGTTTAATTGAACAGGGGAACTACGAGCAGTACTTC,CASSLIEQGNYEQYF
TRBV6-5,TRBJ2-1,TRBD2,.,TGTGCCAGCAGTTTTCGGCGGGAGCGAAACAATGAGCAGTTCTTC,CASSFRRERNNEQFF
TRBV4-2,TRBJ2-5,TRBD2,.,TGTGCCAGCAGCGAAACGGGAGGCCCGAGTGAGACCCAGTACTTC,CASSETGGPSETQYF
TRBV11-2,TRBJ2-7,TRBD2,.,TGTGCCAGCAGCTTAGGACTTCCTAGCGGAAGCCGCTCCTACGAGCAGTACTTC,CASSLGLPSGSRSYEQYF
TRBV5-4,TRBJ2-7,.,.,TGTGCCAGCAGCTTGGGCCGGGAGCCCTCCTACGAGCAGTACTTC,CASSLGREPSYEQYF
TRBV25-1,TRBJ2-2,TRBD1,.,TGTGCCAGCAGTGAAAGGGACAGCGGTCCCTCGAGCGGGGAGCTGTTTTTT,CASSERDSGPSSGELFF
TRBV4-2,TRBJ2-7,.,.,TGTGCCAGCAGCTACTACCCCCGTGGCGGTAAACCCTCCTACGAGCAGTACTTC,CASSYYPRGGKPSYEQYF
TRBV6-8,TRBJ2-2,TRBD2,.,TGTGCCAGTGAAACAGCGGGAGGGCCCGGGGAGCTGTTTTTT,CASETAGGPGELFF
TRBV28,TRBJ1-2,TRBD1,few,TGTGGGTCACAGGGGACGGACTATGGCTACACCTTC,CGSQGTDYGYTF
TRBV5-1,TRBJ2-5,.,.,TGCGCCAGCAGACAATCGGCCCCACAAGAGACCCAGTACTTC,CASRQSAPQETQYF
TRBV11-2,TRBJ2-2,.,.,TGTGCCAGCAGCTTATCCAGATATACCGGGGAGCTGTTTTTT,CASSLSRYTGELFF
TRBV29-1,TRBJ2-7,TRBD1,few,TGCAGCGTTGACTCCTCGGGACAGGGTAGAGGCGAGCAGTACTTC,CSVDSSGQGRGEQYF
TRBV2,TRBJ1-2,TRBD1,few,TGTGCCAGCATCCGGGACAGTGGACGGAATGGCTACACCTTC,CASIRDSGRNGYTF
TRBV6-1,TRBJ2-2,TRBD2,once,TGTGCCAGCAGTGATCTAGCGGGAGCGTTCACCGGGGAGCTGTTTTTT,CASSDLAGAFTGELFF
TRBV4-2,TRBJ2-7,TRBD2,.,TGTGCCAGCAGCCAAGGACTAGCGGGAGTCGAGCAGTACTTC,CASSQGLAGVEQYF
TRBV28,TRBJ2-7,TRBD2,.,TGTGCCAGCATTAAAGCGGGGACCTACGAGCAGTACTTC,CASIKAGTYEQYF
TRBV2,TRBJ2-1,.,.,TGTGCCAGCAGTGGCCCGATCAGGACCGACAATGAGCAGTTCTTC,CASSGPIRTDNEQFF
TRBV30,TRBJ2-3,TRBD2,.,TGTGCCTGGAGTGTACTAGCGGGAGGGAGCACAGATACGCAGTATTTT,CAWSVLAGGSTDTQYF
TRBV28,TRBJ1-2,TRBD1,.,TGTGCCAGCAGACCGACAGGGGAAGGCTATGGCTACACCTTC,CASRPTGEGYGYTF
TRBV18,TRBJ1-2,TRBD1,.,TGTGCCAGCTCACCGACAGGGTATGGCTACACCTTC,CASSPTGYGYTF
TRBV18,TRBJ1-2,.,.,TGTGCCAGCTCACCGGTCGGGGGCTTGAAGGGCTACACCTTC,CASSPVGGLKGYTF
TRBV2,TRBJ2-3,TRBD2,.,TGTGCCAGCAGTGATAGGCTAGCGGGAGGTTATGTAGATACGCAGTATTTT,CASSDRLAGGYVDTQYF
TRBV30,TRBJ2-7,TRBD1,.,TGTGCCTGGCACCCACAGGGGTTCGGCTACGAGCAGTACTTC,CAWHPQGFGYEQYF
TRBV9,TRBJ2-6,TRBD1,.,TGTGCCAGCAGTCCGGGACAGGGAGTAGGGGCCAACGTCCTGACTTTC,CASSPGQGVGANVLTF
TRBV7-2,TRBJ2-7,.,few,TGTGCCAGCAGCCCGCAGGGGACTTCCTACGAGCAGTACTTC,CASSPQGTSYEQYF
TRBV7-9,TRBJ1-2,.,.,TGTGCCAGCAGCTTAGGGCATCTAGGCTACACCTTC,CASSLGHLGYTF
TRBV7-8,TRBJ2-1,.,.,TGTGCCAGCAGCTTCCCCAGGTTGGGCGTAGCCTACAATGAGCAGTTCTTC,CASSFPRLGVAYNEQFF
TRBV10-3,TRBJ2-7,TRBD1,.,TGTGCCATCAGCAGTACAGGGGCCCCCCTTTGGGACGAGCAGTACTTC,CAISSTGAPLWDEQYF
TRBV2,TRBJ2-7,.,.,TGTGCCAGCACTCGAGAGGGAGTTTACGAGCAGTACTTC,CASTREGVYEQYF
TRBV29-1,TRBJ1-1,.,.,TGCAGCGTTGAATTAGCTGGGAGGACGCACACTGAAGCTTTCTTT,CSVELAGRTHTEAFF
TRBV10-3,TRBJ1-4,.,.,TGTGCCATCAGTGAAGGTGGCGGGGAGCGTAATGAAAAACTGTTTTTT,CAISEGGGERNEKLFF
TRBV5-1,TRBJ2-3,.,.,TGCGCCAGCAGCTTGGAGGGGTCGATCACAGATACGCAGTATTTT,CASSLEGSITDTQYF
TRBV7-2,TRBJ2-7,.,few,TGTGCCAGCAGCGCCGCCTATAGGCGCGAGCAGTACTTC,CASSAAYRREQYF
TRBV7-6,TRBJ2-7,TRBD2,.,TGTGCCAGCAGCCAAGGGACTAGCGGGAGGGGCGAGCAGTACTTC,CASSQGTSGRGEQYF
TRBV15,TRBJ2-5,TRBD2,.,TGTGCCACCAGCAGAGATAGGGCAGGGACGGGACTAGGAAACTTC,CATSRDRAGTGLGNF
TRBV11-2,TRBJ2-7,.,many,TGTGCCAGCAGCTACCCAGGCGGGGTTCGCGAGCAGTACTTC,CASSYPGGVREQYF
TRBV30,TRBJ1-2,.,.,TGTGCCTGGAGAATGGGGCAGGGTTATGGCTACACCTTC,CAWRMGQGYGYTF
TRBV7-3,TRBJ2-3,.,.,TGTGCCAGCAGCTTAAAGCCGGGACTGCCTCCAAGCACAGATACGCAGTATTTT,CASSLKPGLPPSTDTQYF
TRBV5-4,TRBJ2-1,.,.,TGTGCCAGCATGGGGCAGAACTACAATGAGCAGTTCTTC,CASMGQNYNEQFF
TRBV7-8,TRBJ2-7,TRBD2,.,TGTGCCAGCAGCTTATCCAAAATCATACAGAAGAGGACTAGCGGGAACTACGAGCAGTACTTC,CASSLSKIIQKRTSGNYEQYF
TRBV5-5,TRBJ1-1,.,few,TGTGCCAGCAGCCCCATGAGTTCAATGAACACTGAAGCTTTCTTT,CASSPMSSMNTEAFF
TRBV2,TRBJ2-3,.,few,TGTGCCAGCAGCATTGGTTTCCCCACAGATACGCAGTATTTT,CASSIGFPTDTQYF
TRBV7-9,TRBJ1-1,.,.,TGTGCCAGCAGCTTATCATCACCGAACACTGAAGCTTTCTTT,CASSLSSPNTEAFF
TRBV6-1,TRBJ2-7,.,.,TGTGCCAGCAGTGAAGTTGGTCCCTACGAGCAGTACTTC,CASSEVGPYEQYF
TRBV28,TRBJ2-1,TRBD2,.,TGTGCCAGCAGACAACCGGGACTAGCGGGAGGGAGGTACAATGAGCAGTTCTTC,CASRQPGLAGGRYNEQFF
TRBV18,TRBJ2-3,.,.,TGTGCCAGCTCACCCGGACCAGTCACAGATACGCAGTATTTT,CASSPGPVTDTQYF